A single sample is the source of the 10 T cell receptor beta chains below, sequenced in a study of cytomegalovirus exposure and HLA in healthy donors. A multiplex PCR was run with 60 Vbeta primers and 13 Jbeta primers. Generated by immunoSEQ multiplex PCR, the TCRdb table keeps only in-frame clones and is missing some. Here the sample spans about 110,000 clones, 82% being singletons. Sequencing used PBMCs. All receptors come from a man aged 25 to 40 in good health and CMV-seropositive.

The chain has TRBV10-3 and TRBJ1-5; tentative D call: TRBD1 (5 bases). There are 14 residues in the CDR3. V was cut by 2 bases and J by 2 bases, with 7 bases left in between. CDR1 and CDR2 (germline): ENHRY, SYGVKD. CDR3 protein: CAISEGAGNQPQHF. The CDR3 coding sequence is TGTGCCATCAGTGAGGGGGCGGGCAATCAGCCCCAGCATTTT.

V and J are TRBV19 and TRBJ1-2; TRBD1 is a possible D gene (5 bases). The CDR3 contains 16 residues. V shed 3 bases and J shed 4 bases, with 18 bases lying between them. Germline CDR1 is LNHDA and CDR2 is SQIVND (reference sequence). Here the CDR3 reads CASSILPGGDGYGYTF. The CDR3, as DNA: TGTGCCAGTAGTATCCTCCCGGGGGGGGACGGCTATGGCTACACCTTC.

The rearrangement links TRBV7-9 to TRBJ2-2, with D perhaps TRBD2 (6 bases). The germline V gene encodes CDR1 SEHNR and CDR2 FQNEAQ (reference sequence). The CDR3 has 16 amino acids. V was pared by 5 bases and J by 6 bases, with 19 bases between. The CDR3 reads CASSPRGAGYAGELFF. CDR3 DNA: TGTGCCAGCAGCCCCCGCGGCGCGGGGTACGCCGGGGAGCTGTTTTTT.

The rearrangement links TRBV2 to TRBJ1-1; 9 nucleotides agree with TRBD1. This CDR3 has 16 residues. Germline lookup yields CDR1 SNHLY and CDR2 FYNNEI. J gave up 3 bases and V 7 bases, and 12 bases lay outside the gene matches. The CDR3 spells CASNLQGAISHTEAFF. Here the CDR3 DNA reads TGTGCCAGCAACCTACAGGGGGCAATCTCACACACTGAAGCTTTCTTT.

The chain joins TRBV10-3 to TRBJ2-1; 8 bases align to TRBD1. The ends lost 11 bases at V and 8 bases at J; junction bases unmatched: 14. The CDR3 runs 14 residues. CDR1 and CDR2 (germline): ENHRY, SYGVKD. The chain's CDR3 is CAAGSQDRAYEQFF. The CDR3 bases are TGTGCCGCAGGATCTCAGGACAGGGCGTATGAGCAGTTCTTC.

The chain joins TRBV9 to TRBJ2-1, with TRBD2 identical over 12 bases. V lost 0 bases, J lost 5 bases, and 3 bases stayed unmatched. The CDR3 spans 16 residues. Germline V gene sequence: CDR1 SGDLS, CDR2 YYNGEE. The CDR3 is CASSVAASGGDNEQFF. In nucleotides, the CDR3 is TGTGCCAGCAGCGTAGCGGCTAGCGGGGGGGACAATGAGCAGTTCTTC.

The chain has TRBV10-3 and TRBJ2-5, with a possible D match to TRBD1 (6 bases). The DNA end favors TRBJ2-7, so the J call may be wrong. This CDR3 is 13 amino acids long. Germline V gives CDR1 ENHRY, CDR2 SYGVKD. In nucleotides, the CDR3 is TGTGCCAGCTTGACAGGCCTCGGGGACGAGCAGTACTTC. Translated: CASLTGLGDEQYF.

This rearrangement joins TRBV15 to TRBJ1-2; D may be TRBD1 (5 bases). Germline values: CDR1 LNHNV, CDR2 YYDKDF (reference sequence). V was trimmed by 0 bases and J by 8 bases, leaving 16 bases between them. The CDR3 sequence is 15 residues long. CDR3 nucleotides: TGTGCCACCAGCAGAGAAAGTCGGGTTGGGGCCGGCTACACCTTC. Translated, it gives CATSRESRVGAGYTF.

V usage is TRBV7-9 and J usage is TRBJ2-2; possible D gene TRBD2, 6 bases. The CDR3 is 15 residues long. Per germline, CDR1 SEHNR and CDR2 FQNEAQ (reference sequence). The V and J ends lost 6 bases and 1 base respectively, with 12 bases between them. The CDR3 spells CASRGTSLNTGELFF. DNA of the CDR3: TGTGCCAGCAGAGGAACTAGCTTGAACACCGGGGAGCTGTTTTTT.

The gene calls are TRBV2 and TRBJ2-6, with D possibly matching TRBD1 (6 bases). Per the germline V gene, CDR1 is SNHLY and CDR2 is FYNNEI. The CDR3 sequence is 17 residues long. Trimming left V 6 bases short and J 0 bases short, with 15 bases between. Written as DNA, the CDR3 is TGTGCCAGCAGACCGCCGGGACAAAGCTCTGGGGCCAACGTCCTGACTTTC. It translates to CASRPPGQSSGANVLTF.